This TCR beta chain originates from a study of blood T cell repertoires in COVID-19. Study as a whole: There were acute and convalescent COVID-19 samples, and they came from the United States, Italy and Spain.

The CDR3 sequence is 18 residues long. Germline V gives CDR1 LGHDT, CDR2 YNNKEL (reference sequence). V shed 2 bases and J 7 bases; nucleotides not matched to a gene: 11. Method: immunoSEQ multiplex PCR; TCRdb's copy keeps in-frame clones and lacks some. The repertoire holds 90,000 or so clones, with about 86% as singletons. Material: peripheral blood. This chain links TRBV3-1 (or the pseudogene TRBV3-2) with TRBJ2-2; 12 bases are shared with TRBD2. The clonotype was recovered from a man at least 80 years old with active or convalescent COVID-19. CDR3: CASSQQPGLAGFGGELFF. The DNA for the CDR3 is TGTGCCAGCAGCCAACAACCGGGACTAGCGGGTTTTGGCGGGGAGCTGTTTTTT.